The 21 T cell receptor beta chains reported below all come from one sample, sequenced in a study of T cells in localized non-small cell lung cancer (dated by TCRdb to the early 2020s). Libraries were prepared through the immunoSEQ multiplex PCR assay. TCRdb obtained this table from immuneACCESS and retained in-frame rearrangements with V and J assigned. These tables miss some clones; where compared with another copy, unresolved V genes account for less than half of the shortfall, and the remainder is unexplained. The sample table holds 1,500 or so clones, of which approximately 31% were seen once. The biggest ten clones account for 18% of the sample. The sequencing here drew on normal lung tissue next to the tumor, taken before any cancer treatment. Every receptor here comes from a male donor aged 60 or over with stage II squamous cell lung carcinoma.

This rearrangement joins TRBV11-3 to TRBJ2-1, with a tentative D call TRBD1 (6 bases). This CDR3 contains 14 residues. The V end was cut by 0 bases, the J end by 6 bases, with 9 bases between. Germline CDR1 reads SGHNT; CDR2 reads YENEEA. CDR3 bases: TGTGCCAGCAGCTTAGACTCAGGGGCCAATGAGCAGTTCTTC. Protein sequence: CASSLDSGANEQFF.

This clone has a handful of counts. The rearrangement joins TRBV5-1 to TRBJ2-7, with D perhaps matching TRBD2 (6 bases). CDR3 length: 16 amino acids. CDR1 and CDR2 from the germline V gene are SGHRS and YFSETQ. Between the trimmed V and J ends, which lost 0 bases and 3 bases, there was a span of 16 bases. The CDR3 region is CASSLDGGPSSYEQYF. The CDR3 DNA follows: TGCGCCAGCAGCTTGGACGGGGGTCCTTCTAGCTACGAGCAGTACTTC.

The J gene is TRBJ1-1, the V gene TRBV4-1; 7 bases line up with TRBD1. The V and J ends lost 1 base and 4 bases, in that order; junction bases with no gene match: 6. The germline V gene encodes CDR1 MGHRA and CDR2 YSYEKL. The CDR3 length is 15 residues. The CDR3 region is CASSQARQGPTEAFF. CDR3 bases: TGCGCCAGCAGCCAAGCCCGACAGGGACCCACTGAAGCTTTCTTT.

In this sample, this clone is large. The chain uses TRBV6-8 and TRBJ1-1; 8 nucleotides line up with TRBD1. This CDR3 spans 15 amino acids. The germline gives CDR1 MNHGY, CDR2 SAAAGT. J lost 3 bases, V lost 2 bases, and 5 bases had no gene match. The CDR3 coding sequence is TGTGCCAGCAGTTACACGACAGGGGACGACACTGAAGCTTTCTTT. This encodes CASSYTTGDDTEAFF.

This clone has a handful of counts. The rearrangement uses TRBV9 and TRBJ2-7; tentative D call: TRBD1 (6 bases). The V end was cut by 2 bases, the J end by 1 base, with 13 bases between. The CDR3 runs 15 residues. CDR1 and CDR2 (germline): SGDLS, YYNGEE. The CDR3 DNA reads TGTGCCAGCAGCGTGGGCCAGGGGTTGTCCTACGAGCAGTACTTC. Its translation is CASSVGQGLSYEQYF.

The chain is built from TRBV19 and TRBJ2-6; 7 nucleotides agree with TRBD1. The CDR3 runs 16 residues. Germline lookup yields CDR1 LNHDA and CDR2 SQIVND (reference sequence). J lost 1 base, V lost 4 bases, and 4 bases had no gene match. The CDR3 sequence: CASSRLTGSGANVLTF. CDR3 nucleotides: TGTGCCAGTAGTAGACTGACAGGGTCTGGGGCCAACGTCCTGACTTTC.

V gene TRBV28 combines with J gene TRBJ1-4; the D gene is possibly TRBD1 (5 bases). V shed 7 bases and J shed 6 bases, with 15 bases lying between them. Germline assignment: CDR1 MDHEN and CDR2 SYDVKM. This CDR3 comprises 14 residues. The DNA for the CDR3 is TGTGCCAGCACCCCCCGGGGGGAGTATGAAAAACTGTTTTTT. It is translated as CASTPRGEYEKLFF.

V is TRBV14 and J is TRBJ2-1; the match to TRBD2 covers 8 bases. CDR1 is SGHDN, CDR2 FVKESK, per germline. This CDR3 is 15 amino acids long. Losses at the gene ends were 1 base for V and 8 bases for J; bases not matched to a gene: 7. DNA for the CDR3: TGTGCCAGCAGCCAAGCGGGACTAGGGACTCATGAGCAGTTCTTC. Translating it yields CASSQAGLGTHEQFF.

The J gene is TRBJ2-5, the V gene TRBV25-1; D remains unclear. The CDR3 consists of 14 residues. Trimming stripped 6 bases from V and 3 bases from J, with 14 bases between. Looked up from germline, CDR1 is MGHDK and CDR2 is SYGVNS. Written as DNA, the CDR3 is TGTGCCAGCAGCCAGGATGGACGGGAAGAGACCCAGTACTTC. Translated: CASSQDGREETQYF.

The V gene is TRBV9, the J gene TRBJ2-1; D could derive from TRBD1 or TRBD2 (5 bases each). The CDR3 has 15 residues. Germline V gene data show CDR1 as SGDLS and CDR2 as YYNGEE. V was pared by 2 bases and J by 0 bases, with 9 bases between. The CDR3 loop is CASSVGTPSYNEQFF. The CDR3 region has the DNA TGTGCCAGCAGCGTCGGGACCCCCTCCTACAATGAGCAGTTCTTC.

V and J are TRBV11-3 and TRBJ1-1; D is perhaps TRBD1 (6 bases). V lost 5 bases, J lost 4 bases, and 29 bases lay in between. The CDR3 sequence is 19 residues long. Germline V gene data show CDR1 as SGHNT and CDR2 as YENEEA. CDR3 in DNA: TGTGCCAGCAGCCCGCTTTATTCGGGGGCAGGTTTCAGGGGCACTGAAGCTTTCTTT. It yields the protein CASSPLYSGAGFRGTEAFF.

By share of the sample, this clone is large (0.1 to 1%). The gene calls are TRBV19 and TRBJ1-2; weak D call: TRBD1 (5 bases). Germline CDR1 is LNHDA and CDR2 is SQIVND (reference sequence). Between the trimmed V and J ends, which lost 7 bases and 6 bases, there was a span of 15 bases. This CDR3 is 13 amino acids long. In DNA, the CDR3 is TGTGCCAGTACAAGAGGGGAAGACGATGGCTACACCTTC. It specifies CASTRGEDDGYTF.

By share, this clone counts as medium-sized. The same CDR3 is also encoded by other DNA sequences in this sample. This chain links TRBV6-8 with TRBJ1-1, with D hard to call. V was trimmed by 2 bases and J by 2 bases, leaving 12 bases between them. The CDR3 sequence is 15 residues long. The germline gives CDR1 MNHGY, CDR2 SAAAGT. CDR3 amino acids: CASSYPETANTEAFF. The CDR3 nucleotides read TGTGCCAGCAGTTACCCCGAAACAGCCAACACTGAAGCTTTCTTT.

The chain is built from TRBV6-8 and TRBJ2-5, with D possibly matching TRBD1 (5 bases). The germline V and J ends were trimmed by 5 bases and 1 base, with 14 bases remaining between them. Looked up from germline, CDR1 is MNHGY and CDR2 is SAAAGT. The CDR3 length is 15 residues. This chain's CDR3 is CASSAQGLRQETQYF. CDR3 bases: TGTGCCAGCAGTGCCCAGGGCCTCCGCCAAGAGACCCAGTACTTC.

This sequence joins TRBV6-8 and TRBJ2-1; 11 bases agree with TRBD2. The V gene end was trimmed by 0 bases and the J gene end by 6 bases; junction bases not matched to a gene: 4. Germline V CDR1 and CDR2: MNHGY, SAAAGT. CDR3 length: 16 residues. CDR3 protein: CASSYSPGLAANEQFF. The DNA for the CDR3 is TGTGCCAGCAGTTACTCCCCGGGACTAGCGGCCAATGAGCAGTTCTTC.

The chain is built from TRBV11-3 and TRBJ2-7; unclear D gene. V lost 1 base to trimming and J lost 1 base, with 11 bases between them. Germline-derived CDR1 and CDR2 are SGHNT and YENEEA. The CDR3 runs 15 residues. The CDR3 loop is CASSLVVGGSYEQYF. As DNA, the CDR3 is TGTGCCAGCAGCTTAGTCGTCGGCGGTTCCTACGAGCAGTACTTC.

This chain joins TRBV28 and TRBJ2-7, with 7 bases that match TRBD1. The length of the CDR3 is 14 residues. Trimming took 6 bases from V and 3 from J; bases not matched to a gene: 8. CDR1 and CDR2 (germline): MDHEN, SYDVKM. The CDR3 nucleotides read TGTGCCAGCAGGAGGACAGGACAAGGCTACGAGCAGTACTTC. Translating it yields CASRRTGQGYEQYF.

The chain employs TRBV19 and TRBJ2-5; D is perhaps TRBD2 (5 bases). Germline V gene data show CDR1 as LNHDA and CDR2 as SQIVND (reference sequence). The CDR3 spans 14 residues. Between the trimmed V and J ends, which lost 5 bases and 2 bases, there was a span of 12 bases. DNA of the CDR3: TGTGCCAGTAGTTTACGGGGAATGCAAGAGACCCAGTACTTC. Its protein product is CASSLRGMQETQYF.

The CDR3 bases are TGTGCCAGCAGGCTGGGGGGGATCTGGAATCAGCCCCAGCATTTT. It codes for CASRLGGIWNQPQHF. This rearrangement joins TRBV28 to TRBJ1-5, with a tentative D call TRBD1 (5 bases). The V end was cut by 6 bases, the J end by 4 bases, with 16 bases between. The CDR3 runs to 15 residues. Germline values: CDR1 MDHEN, CDR2 SYDVKM.

V and J are TRBV1 and TRBJ2-1; the table gives TRBD2 as D, unverified against the DNA. TRBV1 corresponds to a pseudogene. The CDR3 is 14 residues long. The CDR3 loop is CASSQLLAGPEQFF. CDR3 nucleotides: TGCGCCAGCAGCCAGCTACTAGCGGGCCCTGAGCAGTTCTTC.

Only a few counts were recorded for this clone. The CDR3 DNA is TGTGCCAGCTCACAAGGGACTAACTATGGCTACACCTTC. Amino acids: CASSQGTNYGYTF. The chain combines TRBV18 with TRBJ1-2; D gene unclear. The CDR3 runs 13 residues. From germline, CDR1 is KGHSH and CDR2 LQKENI. Trimming left V 4 bases short and J 0 bases short, with 6 bases between.